These 17 T cell receptor beta chains share one sample of origin, sequenced in a study of T cell responses to AZD1222 COVID-19 vaccine. Some clones are missing from TCRdb's copy, which holds only in-frame ones; the method was immunoSEQ multiplex PCR. The table has more than 90,000 clones, around nine tenths seen once; the top ten hold less than 8.5%. The sample consisted of peripheral blood, taken 28 days after the second AZD1222 dose. The receptors derive from an adult who received the AZD1222 COVID-19 vaccine.

This clone was seen a handful of times. J is TRBJ1-3 and V is TRBV24-1; D gene unclear. Trimming removed 3 bases at V and 0 bases at J, with 8 bases between. Looked up from germline, CDR1 is KGHDR and CDR2 is SFDVKD. The CDR3 totals 15 residues. CDR3: CATSDTGPSGNTIYF. The CDR3 nucleotides are TGTGCCACCAGTGATACCGGGCCCTCTGGAAACACCATATATTTT.

The V gene is TRBV2, the J gene TRBJ2-1; the D is unclear. Germline V gene data show CDR1 as SNHLY and CDR2 as FYNNEI. The CDR3 has 11 residues. Deletions cut 6 bases from V and 6 bases from J, with 6 bases between. For the CDR3, the DNA is TGTGCCAGCAGAAATCGCAATGAGCAGTTCTTC. Encoded protein: CASRNRNEQFF.

The J gene is TRBJ1-1, the V gene TRBV27, with unresolved D. Trimming removed 3 bases from V and 4 bases from J, with 9 bases in between. Per the germline V gene, CDR1 is MNHEY and CDR2 is SMNVEV (reference sequence). The CDR3 is made up of 13 amino acids. The CDR3 region has the DNA TGTGCCAGCAGTTTGGGTACTGCCACTGAAGCTTTCTTT. Its translation is CASSLGTATEAFF.

The J gene is TRBJ2-3, the V gene TRBV5-1, with D hard to call. This CDR3 is built from 14 residues. Germline V gene lookup returns CDR1 SGHRS and CDR2 YFSETQ. V lost 6 bases and J 3 bases, leaving 14 bases between the germline ends. CDR3 sequence reads: CASTVGSTTDTQYF. CDR3 bases: TGCGCCAGCACCGTTGGGTCTACTACAGATACGCAGTATTTT.

This clone was seen just once. The chain employs TRBV11-2 and TRBJ2-5, with a weak D call TRBD2 (5 bases). The germline V gene encodes CDR1 SGHAT and CDR2 FQNNGV. V lost 5 bases and J 5 bases, leaving 21 bases between the germline ends. This CDR3 region has 16 residues. This CDR3 is CASSRRGVGNQETQYF. CDR3 nucleotide sequence: TGTGCCAGCAGCCGTCGGGGAGTAGGTAATCAGGAGACCCAGTACTTC.

The gene calls are TRBV29-1 and TRBJ2-5, with a tentative D call TRBD1 (5 bases). The V gene's germline CDR1 is SQVTM and CDR2 ANQGSEA. The CDR3 contains 12 residues. Trimming removed 8 bases from V and 5 bases from J, with 15 bases in between. The CDR3 loop reads CSLRTRSETQYF. The DNA of the CDR3 is TGCAGCTTACGGACAAGGTCTGAGACCCAGTACTTC.

The rearrangement uses TRBV7-9 and TRBJ2-7, with TRBD1 as a possible D gene (6 bases). V was pared by 5 bases and J by 0 bases, with 20 bases between. Germline V gene sequence: CDR1 SEHNR, CDR2 FQNEAQ (reference sequence). This CDR3 comprises 17 residues. The CDR3: CASSAHTGIRSSYEQYF. As DNA, the CDR3 is TGTGCCAGCAGCGCACACACAGGGATACGGAGCTCCTACGAGCAGTACTTC. The variable domain in full, completed from reference TRBV7-9 and TRBJ2-7, reads DTGVSQNPRHKITKRGQNVTFRCDPISEHNRLYWYRQTLGQGPEFLTYFQNEAQLEKSRLLSDRFSAERPKGSFSTLEIQRTEQGDSAMYLCASSAHTGIRSSYEQYFGPGTRLTVT.

This chain links TRBV5-1 with TRBJ1-6; 9 bases fit TRBD1. Unmatched junction bases numbered 5, after V lost 4 bases and J lost 9 bases. Germline CDR1 reads SGHRS; CDR2 reads YFSETQ. There are 14 residues in the CDR3. DNA of the CDR3: TGCGCCAGCAGCCTGACAGGGGGTAGTTCACCCCTCCACTTT. Translation: CASSLTGGSSPLHF.

This rearrangement joins TRBV10-3 to TRBJ1-4; 10 nucleotides line up with TRBD1. This CDR3 has 16 residues. Trimming took 2 bases from V and 4 from J; bases not matched to a gene: 4. Germline V gene lookup returns CDR1 ENHRY and CDR2 SYGVKD. The CDR3 region is CAISEIGTGVNEKLFF. The CDR3 DNA sequence: TGTGCCATCAGTGAGATCGGGACAGGGGTTAATGAAAAACTGTTTTTT.

The chain recombines TRBV27 with TRBJ2-3; 11 bases align to TRBD2. This CDR3 comprises 17 residues. Germline lookup yields CDR1 MNHEY and CDR2 SMNVEV (reference sequence). V shed 4 bases, J shed 2 bases, and the junction held 8 bases outside the gene matches. Written as DNA, the CDR3 is TGTGCCAGCAGTTGGGTCGGGACTAGCGGCCCCACAGATACGCAGTATTTT. This sequence encodes CASSWVGTSGPTDTQYF.

The CDR3 coding sequence is TGCGCCAGCAGCCTCAGGGATGAGGAGCCACGGGATACGCAGTATTTT. Its protein is CASSLRDEEPRDTQYF. The chain combines TRBV4-1 with TRBJ2-3; the D gene is possibly TRBD1 (5 bases). CDR1 and CDR2 from the germline V gene are MGHRA and YSYEKL. V was pared by 4 bases and J by 6 bases, with 20 bases between. The CDR3 has 16 residues.

The V gene is TRBV6-1, the J gene TRBJ1-2, with D possibly being TRBD1 (5 bases). The CDR3 extends over 16 amino acids. The V end lost 4 bases, the J end lost 2 bases, and 17 bases lay between the germline ends. CDR1 MNHNS and CDR2 SASEGT come from the germline V gene. CDR3 DNA sequence: TGTGCCAGCAGTGGGTTCTCGGGGGTCGACAACTATGGCTACACCTTC. As protein: CASSGFSGVDNYGYTF.

The V and J genes are TRBV18 and TRBJ1-2, with 9 bases aligning to TRBD1. With V trimmed by 4 bases and J by 6 bases, 15 bases remained unmatched. Germline V gives CDR1 KGHSH, CDR2 LQKENI. The CDR3 runs to 17 residues. Here the CDR3 reads CASSQRPPGQGVDGYTF. The CDR3 DNA is TGTGCCAGCTCACAGAGACCCCCGGGACAGGGAGTAGATGGCTACACCTTC.

The gene calls are TRBV21-1 and TRBJ2-2. TRBV21-1 is a pseudogene locus. The CDR3 is made up of 16 amino acids. CDR3 DNA: TGTGCCAGCAGCAAATGGGACCGGCCGGACACCGGGGAGCTGTTTTTT. Encoded protein: CASSKWDRPDTGELFF.

V gene TRBV11-3 combines with J gene TRBJ2-7; D tentatively reads TRBD1 or TRBD2 (5 bases each). The CDR3 loop spans 15 amino acids. The V end lost 2 bases, the J end lost 6 bases, and 17 bases lay between the germline ends. In germline, CDR1 is SGHNT, CDR2 YENEEA. The CDR3 region has the DNA TGTGCCAGCAGCTTATGGGGGACGCCTAACGCCGAGCAGTACTTC. It specifies CASSLWGTPNAEQYF.

This clone was counted only a few times. The CDR3 loop reads CASGPGQANTEAFF. Written as DNA, the CDR3 is TGTGCTAGTGGTCCCGGACAGGCGAACACTGAAGCTTTCTTT. The rearrangement links TRBV12-5 to TRBJ1-1; 7 positions agree with TRBD1. The junction had 4 bases not matched to a gene; V was cut back by 5 bases and J by 1 base. CDR1 is LGHNT, CDR2 FRNRAP, per germline. The CDR3 spans 14 residues.

The gene calls are TRBV7-9 and TRBJ1-1; no clear D gene. V was shortened by 0 bases and J by 2 bases, with 4 bases between the two germline ends. This CDR3 spans 13 amino acids. Per germline, CDR1 SEHNR and CDR2 FQNEAQ (reference sequence). CDR3 DNA: TGTGCCAGCAGCTTAGCACATAACACTGAAGCTTTCTTT. Its translation is CASSLAHNTEAFF.